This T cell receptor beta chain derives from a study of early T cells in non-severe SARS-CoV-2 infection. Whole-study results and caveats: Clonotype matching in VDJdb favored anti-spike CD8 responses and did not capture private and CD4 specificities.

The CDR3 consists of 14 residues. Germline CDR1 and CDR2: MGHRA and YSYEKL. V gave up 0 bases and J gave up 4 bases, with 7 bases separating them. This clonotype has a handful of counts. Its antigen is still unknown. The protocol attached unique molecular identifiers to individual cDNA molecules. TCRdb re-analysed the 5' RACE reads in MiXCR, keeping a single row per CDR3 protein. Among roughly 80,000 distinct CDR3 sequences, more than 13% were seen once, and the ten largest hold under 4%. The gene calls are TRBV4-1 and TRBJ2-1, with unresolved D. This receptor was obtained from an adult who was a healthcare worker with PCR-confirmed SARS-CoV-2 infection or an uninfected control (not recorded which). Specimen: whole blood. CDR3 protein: CASSQDLWYNEQFF. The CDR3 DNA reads TGCGCCAGCAGCCAAGATCTGTGGTACAATGAGCAGTTCTTC.